This T cell receptor beta chain was sequenced during a study of regulatory T cells in long-lasting Graves disease. Time point: newly diagnosed GD, antithyroid drugs for less than 3 months. Following extraction of RNA from PBMCs, that RNA was used to make the TCR library. Library construction for TCR beta used iRepertoire HTBI primers and Arm-PCR of CDR3 regions. TCRdb itself ran the multiplex PCR reads through MiXCR, one entry per CDR3 protein. The data show around 400,000 distinct CDR3 sequences, approximately 16% seen once. About this clonotype: A much larger clone differs from this one at a single base, so this may be a read error.

Deletions cut 7 bases from V and 2 bases from J, with 17 bases between. This CDR3 is built from 14 residues. Germline CDR1 DFQATT, CDR2 SNEGSKA (reference sequence). Separately, the same data were catalogued under a study of T cells in Graves' hyperthyroidism and ophthalmopathy. That work contributes: Hyperthyroidism, newly diagnosed and lasting under 2 months, affected patients aged 18 to 65.

The specimen was peripheral blood mononuclear cells (PBMCs), collected at new diagnosis, from a patient treated with antithyroid drugs. The TCR was taken from a woman in her thirties or forties with Graves disease. The V and J genes are TRBV20-1 and TRBJ2-5, with D possibly matching TRBD2 (5 bases). This chain's CDR3 is CSVPSTRNQETQYF. For the CDR3, the DNA is TGCAGTGTCCCTTCTACTAGGAATCAAGAGACCCAGTACTTC.